The rows below give T cell receptor beta chains drawn from one sample of a study of monozygotic twins with inflammatory bowel disease. Reanalyzing the 5' RACE reads, TCRdb keeps one entry per CDR3 protein, without DNA. The specimen's table records nearly 450,000 distinct CDR3 sequences. Sequenced input: blood. These receptors were obtained from a human donor with ulcerative colitis or Crohn's disease, or a healthy co-twin of an affected twin (not recorded which). Each CDR3 is given with its conserved first and last residue.

TRBJ1-1,TRBV14,CASSQGPEAFF
TRBJ2-1,TRBV28,CASSPAGEGLREQFF
TRBJ1-1,TRBV7-6,CASSLVAENTEAFF
TRBJ1-4,TRBV3-1,CASSQDSGHRGKLFF
TRBJ2-1,TRBV29-1,CSVFGYDYNEQFF
TRBJ1-5,TRBV6-5,CASTFKGGSYSNQPQHF
TRBJ1-2,TRBV19,CASRIGHGYTF
TRBJ1-1,TRBV12-3/TRBV12-4,CASSLQQGANTEAFF
TRBJ1-6,TRBV7-2,CASSRGGANSPLHF
TRBJ2-1,TRBV4-1,CASSVPFLTPSYNEQFF
TRBJ2-1,TRBV29-1,CSVRTGDFEEQFF
TRBJ1-2,TRBV19,CASSIAGQYGYTF
TRBJ2-1,TRBV25-1,CASSEVGGNEQFF
TRBJ2-7,TRBV24-1,CATSDSSTGYEQYF
TRBJ2-5,TRBV9,CASSVVSGGTSETQYF
TRBJ2-1,TRBV9,CASSVDGGAEQFF
TRBJ2-3,TRBV30,CAWSPGADTQYF
TRBJ2-7,TRBV28,CASSPPERELNEQYF
TRBJ1-3,TRBV18,CASSPSRDAGNTIYF
TRBJ1-6,TRBV20-1,CSAPLGQSGSPLHF
TRBJ2-1,TRBV5-1,CASSLVGAPYNEQFF
TRBJ1-3,TRBV30,CAWSAFRTKKPLENTIYF
TRBJ2-7,TRBV5-1,CASSLQLDDYEQYF
TRBJ2-2,TRBV7-7,CASSLVAFTGELFF
TRBJ2-7,TRBV6-1,CASSRTGHSSYEQYF
TRBJ2-2,TRBV11-2,CASTLAGGGGTGELFF
TRBJ2-1,TRBV25-1,CASSAIRTSGRPDNEQFF
TRBJ1-1,TRBV6-5,CASSYGALGGEAFF
TRBJ2-1,TRBV4-2,CASSQARGGSYNEQFF
TRBJ1-5,TRBV7-9,CASSPDPPGQPQHF
TRBJ1-1,TRBV27,CASSIGGSTEAFF
TRBJ2-1,TRBV24-1,CATSRGLYEQFF
TRBJ1-1,TRBV6-5,CASSYEKYTEAFF
TRBJ2-2,TRBV20-1,CSALQQGRTGELFF
TRBJ2-2,TRBV25-1,CASSVRQGLTGELFF
TRBJ1-1,TRBV2,CASSEGGAEAFF
TRBJ2-3,TRBV7-2,CASSSFLAGPDTQYF
TRBJ1-5,TRBV28,CASTTTLERQPQHF
TRBJ2-7,TRBV10-3,CAISENGASYVQYF
TRBJ1-6,TRBV6-1,CASRPARDRSSYNSPLHF